This T cell receptor beta chain stems from a study of beta chain features in type 1 diabetes. Findings and limits, study-wide: Type 1 diabetes patients had TCRB CDR3s that were shorter (moderately but significantly so) in all four CD4+ subsets. Compared with healthy donors, patients appeared to share more similar naive, central memory and regulatory TCRB repertoires. VDJ junctions from type 1 diabetes patients carried fewer insertions and larger deletions.

The study reverse transcribed the entire isolated RNA, so it sequenced expressed TCRB transcripts. This table comes from immunoSEQ multiplex PCR, and its TCRdb copy is limited to in-frame clones, with some not included. The data show hundreds of thousands of clones, 17% seen once. About 120 mL of blood, on average, came from one heparinised draw per donor. This CDR3 is built from 13 residues. Trimming removed 5 bases at V and 11 bases at J, with 19 bases between. Germline V gene sequence: CDR1 SGHTA, CDR2 FQGNSA. For this clone: Its antigen is not known.

The clonotype was recovered from a young woman in good health. This chain joins TRBV7-2 and TRBJ2-7, with D perhaps matching TRBD1 (8 bases). Sequencing was done on a sample of naive CD4+ T cells from blood. The CDR3 is CASSSGQGGSEYF. The CDR3 DNA follows: TGTGCCAGCAGCAGTGGACAGGGAGGGAGTGAGTACTTC.